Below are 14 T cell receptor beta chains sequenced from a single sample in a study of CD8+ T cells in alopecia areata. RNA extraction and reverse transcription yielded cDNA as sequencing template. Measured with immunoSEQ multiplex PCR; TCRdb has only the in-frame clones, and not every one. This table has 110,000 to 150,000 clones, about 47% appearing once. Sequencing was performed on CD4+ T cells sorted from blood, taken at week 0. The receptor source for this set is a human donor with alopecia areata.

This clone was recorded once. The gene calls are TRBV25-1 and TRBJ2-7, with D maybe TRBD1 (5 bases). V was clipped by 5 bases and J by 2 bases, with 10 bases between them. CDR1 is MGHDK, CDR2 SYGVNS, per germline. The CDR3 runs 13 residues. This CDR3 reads CASSRVGAYEQYF. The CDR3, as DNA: TGTGCCAGCAGTCGAGTAGGGGCCTACGAGCAGTACTTC.

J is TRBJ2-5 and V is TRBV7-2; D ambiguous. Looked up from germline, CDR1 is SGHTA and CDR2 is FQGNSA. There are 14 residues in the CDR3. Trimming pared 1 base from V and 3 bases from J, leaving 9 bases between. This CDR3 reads CASSLERLEETQYF. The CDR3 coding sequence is TGTGCCAGCAGCTTAGAGAGGCTAGAAGAGACCCAGTACTTC.

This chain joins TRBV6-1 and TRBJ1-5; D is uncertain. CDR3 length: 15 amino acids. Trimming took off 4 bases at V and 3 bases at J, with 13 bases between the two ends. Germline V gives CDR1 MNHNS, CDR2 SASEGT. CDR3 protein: CASSVLLAYNQPQHF. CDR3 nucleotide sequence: TGTGCCAGCAGTGTTCTGTTGGCCTACAATCAGCCCCAGCATTTT.

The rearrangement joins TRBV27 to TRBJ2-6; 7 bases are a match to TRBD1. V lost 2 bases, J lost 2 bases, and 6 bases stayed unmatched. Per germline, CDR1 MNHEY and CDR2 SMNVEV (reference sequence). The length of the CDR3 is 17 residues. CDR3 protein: CASSLTQGSPGANVLTF. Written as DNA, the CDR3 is TGTGCCAGCAGTTTAACACAGGGGAGTCCTGGGGCCAACGTCCTGACTTTC.

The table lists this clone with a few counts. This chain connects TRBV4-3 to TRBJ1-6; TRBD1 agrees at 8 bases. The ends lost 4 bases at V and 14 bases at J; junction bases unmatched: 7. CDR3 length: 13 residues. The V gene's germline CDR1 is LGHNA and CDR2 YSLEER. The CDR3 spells CASSPRTGLTLHF. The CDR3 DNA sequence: TGCGCCAGCAGCCCTCGGACAGGGCTCACCCTCCACTTT.

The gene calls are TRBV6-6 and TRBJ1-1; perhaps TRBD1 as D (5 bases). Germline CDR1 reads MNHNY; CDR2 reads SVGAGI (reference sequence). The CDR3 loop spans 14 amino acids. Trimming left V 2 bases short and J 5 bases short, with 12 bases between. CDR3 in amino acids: CASSYAGKDTEAFF. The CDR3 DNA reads TGTGCCAGCAGTTACGCAGGGAAGGATACTGAAGCTTTCTTT.

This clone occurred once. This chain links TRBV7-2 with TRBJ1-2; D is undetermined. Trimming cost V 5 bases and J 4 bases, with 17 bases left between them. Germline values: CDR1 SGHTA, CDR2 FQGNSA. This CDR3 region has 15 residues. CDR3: CASSPMVTSRYGYTF. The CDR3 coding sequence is TGTGCCAGCAGCCCGATGGTTACGTCGCGCTATGGCTACACCTTC.

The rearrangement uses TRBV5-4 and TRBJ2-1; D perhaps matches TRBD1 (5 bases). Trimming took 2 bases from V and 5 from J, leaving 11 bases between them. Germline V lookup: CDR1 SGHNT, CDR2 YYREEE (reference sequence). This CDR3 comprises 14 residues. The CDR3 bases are TGTGCCAGCAGCTTAAGGCAGGGCGACAATGAGCAGTTCTTC. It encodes CASSLRQGDNEQFF.

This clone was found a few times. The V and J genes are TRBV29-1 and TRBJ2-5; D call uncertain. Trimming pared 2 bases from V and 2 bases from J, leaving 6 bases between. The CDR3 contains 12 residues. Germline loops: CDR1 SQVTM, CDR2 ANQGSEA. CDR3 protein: CSVELGQETQYF. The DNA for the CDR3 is TGCAGCGTTGAATTGGGACAAGAGACCCAGTACTTC.

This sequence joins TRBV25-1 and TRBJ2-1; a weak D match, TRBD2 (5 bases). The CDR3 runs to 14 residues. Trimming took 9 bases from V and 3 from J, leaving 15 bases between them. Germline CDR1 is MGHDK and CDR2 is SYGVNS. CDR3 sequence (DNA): TGTGCCAGTATAAGGACGGGGTACTACAATGAGCAGTTCTTC. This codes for CASIRTGYYNEQFF.

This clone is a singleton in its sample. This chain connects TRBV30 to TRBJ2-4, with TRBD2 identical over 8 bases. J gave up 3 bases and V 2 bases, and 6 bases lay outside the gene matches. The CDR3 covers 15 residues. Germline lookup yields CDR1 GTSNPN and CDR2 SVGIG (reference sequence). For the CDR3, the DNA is TGTGCCTGGAGTCCAGCGGGAGATGGCAAAAACATTCAGTACTTC. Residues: CAWSPAGDGKNIQYF.

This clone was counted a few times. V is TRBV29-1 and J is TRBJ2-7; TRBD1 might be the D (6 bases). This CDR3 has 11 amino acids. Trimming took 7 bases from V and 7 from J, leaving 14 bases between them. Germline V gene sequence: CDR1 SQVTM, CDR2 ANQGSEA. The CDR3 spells CSGSRGGEQYF. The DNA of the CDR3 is TGCAGCGGTTCCAGGGGTGGTGAGCAGTACTTC.

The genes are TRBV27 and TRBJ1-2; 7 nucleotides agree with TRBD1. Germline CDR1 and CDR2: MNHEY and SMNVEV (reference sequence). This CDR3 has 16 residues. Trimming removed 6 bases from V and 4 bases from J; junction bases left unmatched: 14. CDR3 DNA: TGTGCCAGCAGCTCGGCCGGGACAGAGTATATCTATGGCTACACCTTC. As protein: CASSSAGTEYIYGYTF.

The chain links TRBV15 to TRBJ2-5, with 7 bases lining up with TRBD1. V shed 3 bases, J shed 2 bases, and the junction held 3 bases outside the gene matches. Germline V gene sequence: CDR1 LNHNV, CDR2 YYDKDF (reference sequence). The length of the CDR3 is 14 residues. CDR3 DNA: TGTGCCACCAGCAGGAGGGACAGACAAGAGACCCAGTACTTC. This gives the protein CATSRRDRQETQYF.